This is a list of T cell receptor beta chains from one sample in a study of blood T cell repertoires in COVID-19. Clones were read by immunoSEQ multiplex PCR, and TCRdb kept only the in-frame ones, dropping some. Here the sample spans around 140,000 clones, roughly 88% being singletons. The sequenced sample was peripheral blood. These receptor sequences come from a man in his 70s with active COVID-19. CDR3s include the opening cysteine and the closing phenylalanine or tryptophan. Fields, in order: J gene, D gene, clone size, V gene, CDR3 length, CDR3 DNA, CDR3 protein. A D gene is named only where the DNA matches it firmly. Only some rows state a clone size, as once, few, many or a class for expanded clones.

TRBJ2-7 TRBD2 - TRBV19 15 TGTGCCAGTAGACGACTAGCGGGAGACCTTAGCGAGCAGTACTTC CASRRLAGDLSEQYF
TRBJ2-3 - - TRBV19 14 TGTGCCAGTCGCGGGACCCCTAGCACAGATACGCAGTATTTT CASRGTPSTDTQYF
TRBJ1-5 - once TRBV9 14 TGTGCCAGCAGCGTAGGAGCTAGCAATCAGCCCCAGCATTTT CASSVGASNQPQHF
TRBJ2-4 TRBD2 - TRBV18 16 TGTGCCAGCTCACCACCGACGGGAGGGTTGGATGGCATTCAGTACTTC CASSPPTGGLDGIQYF
TRBJ2-7 - - TRBV19 15 TGTGCCAGTAGTATAAGGGCTGGGGCCACCTACGAGCAGTACTTC CASSIRAGATYEQYF
TRBJ2-2 - - TRBV27 15 TGTGCCAGCAGCTCCTTCGCCAGGGTCCCCGGGGAGCTGTTTTTT CASSSFARVPGELFF
TRBJ2-1 TRBD2 - TRBV9 15 TGTGCCAGCAGCGCAGGGACTAGCGGGTACAATGAGCAGTTCTTC CASSAGTSGYNEQFF
TRBJ1-5 - few TRBV4-1 15 TGCGCCAGCAGCCAAGGAACAGGGTACAATCAGCCCCAGCATTTT CASSQGTGYNQPQHF
TRBJ1-2 - - TRBV11-2 16 TGTGCCAGCAGCCGGGGGGATGGACCGTCTTCGGCTGGCTACACCTTC CASSRGDGPSSAGYTF
TRBJ2-3 TRBD1 - TRBV29-1 13 TGCAGCGTAGAAACAGGGGGCGCAGATACGCAGTATTTT CSVETGGADTQYF
TRBJ2-1 TRBD2 - TRBV6-5 14 TGTGCCGCCCAGCGGGGCTCCTCCTACAATGAGCAGTTCTTC CAAQRGSSYNEQFF
TRBJ1-1 TRBD1 - TRBV5-1 15 TGCGCCAGCAGCTTCGTAGGGGGCAGGAACACTGAAGCTTTCTTT CASSFVGGRNTEAFF
TRBJ2-1 TRBD2 - TRBV11-3 15 TGTGCCAGCAGCTTAGATCCGACTAGCGGAAATGAGCAGTTCTTC CASSLDPTSGNEQFF
TRBJ2-7 TRBD1 once TRBV5-4 16 TGTGCCAGCAGCTCGGGGAGGACAGGGTCCCCCTACGAGCAGTACTTC CASSSGRTGSPYEQYF
TRBJ1-4 TRBD1 - TRBV28 15 TGTGCCAGCAGTCCTACAGGGGGCGATTTTAGGAAACTGTTTTTT CASSPTGGDFRKLFF
TRBJ1-6 - few TRBV4-1 13 TGCGCCAGCAGCCAAGTCCGAGATTCACCCCTCCACTTT CASSQVRDSPLHF
TRBJ2-3 TRBD1 - TRBV7-9 15 TGTGCCAGCAGCTCCATACAGGGGAGCACAGATACGCAGTATTTT CASSSIQGSTDTQYF
TRBJ2-1 TRBD2 - TRBV2 15 TGTGCCAGCATTAGACTAGCGGGAGACCGGGATGAGCAGTTCTTC CASIRLAGDRDEQFF
TRBJ1-1 - - TRBV10-2 14 TGCGCCGGGTCCAGGGGAGGGAGGAACACTGAAGCTTTCTTT CAGSRGGRNTEAFF
TRBJ1-1 - - TRBV19 14 TGTGCCAGTAGTCCAACAGGGCCGGGCACTGAAGCTTTCTTT CASSPTGPGTEAFF
TRBJ1-6 TRBD1 few TRBV11-1 16 TGTGCCAGCAGCTTAGGACCGGGACAGGAGTATGTGCCCCTCCACTTT CASSLGPGQEYVPLHF
TRBJ2-5 TRBD1 - TRBV25-1 13 TGTGCCAGCAGTACGGGACAGCAAGAGACCCAGTACTTC CASSTGQQETQYF
TRBJ2-3 TRBD2 - TRBV7-9 11 TGTGCCAGCAGCTTAATGGGACTAGCTTATTTT CASSLMGLAYF
TRBJ1-2 TRBD1 - TRBV4-1 15 TGCGCCAGCAGCCAGAGGCTGACAGGGGACTATGGCTACACCTTC CASSQRLTGDYGYTF
TRBJ2-3 TRBD2 - TRBV28 15 TGTGCCAGCACCCGACTAGCGGGAGGGGCGGATACGCAGTATTTT CASTRLAGGADTQYF
TRBJ1-5 TRBD1 - TRBV4-3 17 TGCGCCAGCAGCCAAGAACTCCTGACAGGGAGCAATCAGCCCCAGCATTTT CASSQELLTGSNQPQHF
TRBJ2-1 - - TRBV19 15 TGTGCCAGTAGTGGATCATACAGTGGAGCGGGCCGTGAGTTCTTC CASSGSYSGAGREFF
TRBJ2-6 - - TRBV7-3 15 TGTGCCAGCAGCCCTAGTTGGAGGGGGGCCAACGTCCTGACTTTC CASSPSWRGANVLTF
TRBJ2-6 - - TRBV10-3 14 TGTGCCACCCAAGCGGGCTCTGGGGCCAACGTCCTGACTTTC CATQAGSGANVLTF
TRBJ2-7 - - TRBV5-5 14 TGTGCCAGCAGCTCGTGGACAGTGGCCTACGAGCAGTACTTC CASSSWTVAYEQYF
TRBJ2-7 - few TRBV7-2 16 TGTGCCAGCAGCTCCTACCCCCAAAGACAAACCTACGAGCAGTACTTC CASSSYPQRQTYEQYF
TRBJ1-2 TRBD1 - TRBV4-3 15 TGCGCCAGCAGCCAAAATTCCGGGACAGGGTTTGGCTACACCTTC CASSQNSGTGFGYTF
TRBJ2-5 - - TRBV4-1 18 TGCGCCAGCAGCCAAGTCGGTGCAGGGGTCGGTGGCCAAGAGACCCAGTACTTC CASSQVGAGVGGQETQYF
TRBJ2-7 - - TRBV13 13 TGTGCCAGCATCCCGGGGAAACCCTACGAGCAGTACTTC CASIPGKPYEQYF
TRBJ2-2 TRBD1 - TRBV28 15 TGTGCCAGCAGTGGGACAGTGTTCAGGCCCGGGGAGCTGTTTTTT CASSGTVFRPGELFF
TRBJ2-3 - - TRBV28 15 TGTGCCAGCAGTTCCCGACAGATAAGCACAGATACGCAGTATTTT CASSSRQISTDTQYF
TRBJ2-7 - - TRBV11-3 13 TGTGCCAGCAGCTTAGAGGCTGGCAACGAGCAGTACTTC CASSLEAGNEQYF